This TCR beta chain was profiled in a study of monozygotic twins with inflammatory bowel disease. Concerning this clonotype: Its matching antigen is unknown.

Study conclusions and caveats: Fewer shared clonotypes with others were found in IBD patients than in healthy twins, especially with disease activity. No repertoire similarity difference was seen between concordant and discordant twins; power was possibly limited.

The CDR3 totals 13 residues. Germline assignment: CDR1 KGHSH and CDR2 LQKENI. Each sample had eight separate cDNA synthesis reactions. PCR of TCRalpha and TCRbeta cDNA was nested, with two rounds of approximately 16 and 10 cycles. No DNA is given; TCRdb re-called the 5' RACE reads and lists each CDR3 protein once. This table holds some 190,000 distinct CDR3 sequences. This rearrangement joins TRBV18 to TRBJ1-1. Sequenced sample: blood. The source of this sequence is a human donor with ulcerative colitis or Crohn's disease, or a healthy co-twin of an affected twin (not recorded which). CDR3 sequence reads: CASSPQLNTEAFF.